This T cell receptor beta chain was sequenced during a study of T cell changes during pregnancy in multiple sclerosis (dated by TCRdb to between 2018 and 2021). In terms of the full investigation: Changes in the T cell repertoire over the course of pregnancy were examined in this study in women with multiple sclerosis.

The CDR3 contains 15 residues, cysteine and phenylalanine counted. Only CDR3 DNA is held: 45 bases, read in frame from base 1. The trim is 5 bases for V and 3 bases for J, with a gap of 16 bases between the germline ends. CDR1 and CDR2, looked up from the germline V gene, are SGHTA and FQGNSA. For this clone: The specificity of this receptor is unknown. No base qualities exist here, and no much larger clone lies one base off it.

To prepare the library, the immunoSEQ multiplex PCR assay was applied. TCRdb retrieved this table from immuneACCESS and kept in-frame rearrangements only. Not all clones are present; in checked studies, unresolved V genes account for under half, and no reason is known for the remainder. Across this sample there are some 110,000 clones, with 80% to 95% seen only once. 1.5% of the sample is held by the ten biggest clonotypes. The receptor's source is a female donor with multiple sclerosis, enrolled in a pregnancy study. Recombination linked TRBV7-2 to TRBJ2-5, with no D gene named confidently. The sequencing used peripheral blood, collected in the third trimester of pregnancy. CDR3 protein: CASSKRSGFEETQYF. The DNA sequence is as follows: TGTGCCAGCAGCAAAAGATCCGGTTTTGAAGAGACCCAGTACTTC.